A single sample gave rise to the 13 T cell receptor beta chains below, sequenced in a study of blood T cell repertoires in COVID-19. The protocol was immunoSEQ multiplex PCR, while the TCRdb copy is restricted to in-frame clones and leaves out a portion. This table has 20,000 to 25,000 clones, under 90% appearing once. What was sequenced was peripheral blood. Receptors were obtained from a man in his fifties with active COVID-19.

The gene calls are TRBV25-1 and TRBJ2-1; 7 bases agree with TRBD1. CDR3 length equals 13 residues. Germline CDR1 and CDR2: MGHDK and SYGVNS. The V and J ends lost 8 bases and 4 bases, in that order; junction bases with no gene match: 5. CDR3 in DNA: TGTGCCAGCGCTAGGGACAGTTACAATGAGCAGTTCTTC. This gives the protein CASARDSYNEQFF.

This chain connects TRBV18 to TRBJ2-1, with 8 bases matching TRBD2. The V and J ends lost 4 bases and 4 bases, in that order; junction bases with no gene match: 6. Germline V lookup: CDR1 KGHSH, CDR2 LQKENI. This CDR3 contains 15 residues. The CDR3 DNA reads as TGTGCCAGCTCACTGAGCGGGGGCCCTTACAATGAGCAGTTCTTC. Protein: CASSLSGGPYNEQFF. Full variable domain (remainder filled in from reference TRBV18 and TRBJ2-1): NAGVMQNPRHLVRRRGQEARLRCSPMKGHSHVYWYRQLPEEGLKFMVYLQKENIIDESGMPKERFSAEFPKEGPSILRIQQVVRGDSAAYFCASSLSGGPYNEQFFGPGTRLTVL.

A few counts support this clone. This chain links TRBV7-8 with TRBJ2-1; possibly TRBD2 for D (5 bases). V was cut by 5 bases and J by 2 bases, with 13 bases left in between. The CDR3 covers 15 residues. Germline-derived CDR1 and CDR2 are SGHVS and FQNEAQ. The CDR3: CASSPRATTYNEQFF. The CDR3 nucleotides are TGTGCCAGCAGCCCGCGGGCTACAACCTACAATGAGCAGTTCTTC.

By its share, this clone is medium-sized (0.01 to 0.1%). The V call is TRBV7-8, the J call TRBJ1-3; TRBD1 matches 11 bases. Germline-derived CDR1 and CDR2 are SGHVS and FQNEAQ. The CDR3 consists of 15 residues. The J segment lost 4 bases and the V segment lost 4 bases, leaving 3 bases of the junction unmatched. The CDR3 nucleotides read TGTGCCAGCAGCTCGGGACAGGGGGACGGAAACACCATATATTTT. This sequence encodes CASSSGQGDGNTIYF. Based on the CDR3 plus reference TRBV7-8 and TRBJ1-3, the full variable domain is GAGVSQSPRYKVAKRGQDVALRCDPISGHVSLFWYQQALGQGPEFLTYFQNEAQLDKSGLPSDRFFAERPEGSVSTLKIQRTQQEDSAVYLCASSSGQGDGNTIYFGEGSWLTVV.

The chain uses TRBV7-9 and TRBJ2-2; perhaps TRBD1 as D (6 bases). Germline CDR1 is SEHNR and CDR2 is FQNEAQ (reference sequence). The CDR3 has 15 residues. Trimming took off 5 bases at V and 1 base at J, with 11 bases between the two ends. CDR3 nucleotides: TGTGCCAGCAGCCCGACAGGTCAGAACACCGGGGAGCTGTTTTTT. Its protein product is CASSPTGQNTGELFF.

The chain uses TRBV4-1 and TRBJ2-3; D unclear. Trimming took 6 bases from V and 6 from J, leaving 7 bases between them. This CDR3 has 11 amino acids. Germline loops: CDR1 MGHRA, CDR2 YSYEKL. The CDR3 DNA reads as TGCGCCAGCAGAACCCAGGATACGCAGTATTTT. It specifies CASRTQDTQYF.

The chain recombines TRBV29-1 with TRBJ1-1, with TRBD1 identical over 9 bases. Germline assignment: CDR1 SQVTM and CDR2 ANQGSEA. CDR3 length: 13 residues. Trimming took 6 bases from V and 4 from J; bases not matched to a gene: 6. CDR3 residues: CSVGDRAGTEAFF. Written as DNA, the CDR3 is TGCAGCGTAGGGGACAGGGCGGGCACTGAAGCTTTCTTT.

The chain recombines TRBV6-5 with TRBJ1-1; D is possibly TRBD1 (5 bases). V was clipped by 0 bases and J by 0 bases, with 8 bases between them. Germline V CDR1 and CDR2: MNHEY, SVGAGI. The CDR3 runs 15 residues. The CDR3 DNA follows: TGTGCCAGCAGTTACTCTGGGGCCTTGAACACTGAAGCTTTCTTT. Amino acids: CASSYSGALNTEAFF.

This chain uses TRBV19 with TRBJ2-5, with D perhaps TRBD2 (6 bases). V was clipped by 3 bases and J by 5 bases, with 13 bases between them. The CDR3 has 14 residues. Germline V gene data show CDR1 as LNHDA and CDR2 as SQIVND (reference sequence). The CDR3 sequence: CASSIGTGLETQYF. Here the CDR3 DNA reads TGTGCCAGTAGTATCGGTACGGGACTTGAGACCCAGTACTTC.

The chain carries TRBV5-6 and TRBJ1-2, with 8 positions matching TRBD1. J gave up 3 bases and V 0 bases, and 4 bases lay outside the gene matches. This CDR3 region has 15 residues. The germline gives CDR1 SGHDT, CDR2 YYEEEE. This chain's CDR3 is CASSLVATGDYGYTF. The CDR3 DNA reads TGTGCCAGCAGCTTGGTAGCGACAGGGGACTATGGCTACACCTTC. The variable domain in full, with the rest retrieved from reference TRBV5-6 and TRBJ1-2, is DAGVTQSPTHLIKTRGQQVTLRCSPKSGHDTVSWYQQALGQGPQFIFQYYEEEERQRGNFPDRFSGHQFPNYSSELNVNALLLGDSALYLCASSLVATGDYGYTFGSGTRLTVV.

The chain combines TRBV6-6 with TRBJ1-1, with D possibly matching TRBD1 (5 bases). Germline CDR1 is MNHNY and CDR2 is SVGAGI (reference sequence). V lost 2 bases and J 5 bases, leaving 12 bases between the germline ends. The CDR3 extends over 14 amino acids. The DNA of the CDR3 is TGTGCCAGCAGTTACCGGGGGTTCGAGACTGAAGCTTTCTTT. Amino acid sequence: CASSYRGFETEAFF.

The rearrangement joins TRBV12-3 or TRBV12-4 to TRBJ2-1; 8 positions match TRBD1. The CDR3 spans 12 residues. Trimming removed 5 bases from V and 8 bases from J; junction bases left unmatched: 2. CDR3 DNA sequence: TGTGCCAGCAGTGCGACAGGGGATGAGCAGTTCTTC. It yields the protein CASSATGDEQFF.

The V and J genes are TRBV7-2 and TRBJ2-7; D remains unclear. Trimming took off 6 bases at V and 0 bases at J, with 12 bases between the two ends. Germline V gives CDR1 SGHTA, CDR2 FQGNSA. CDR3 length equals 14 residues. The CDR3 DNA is TGTGCCAGCAGTCCCATGGCCGCCTCCTACGAGCAGTACTTC. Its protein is CASSPMAASYEQYF.